This T cell receptor beta chain emerged from a study of T-cell reconstitution after alpha-beta-depleted transplantation in children. The study, taken as a whole, reports: At the one-year point after transplant, T-cell counts and TCRbeta diversity were found to come mostly from T cells that had been newly produced.

This sample's TCRbeta library carried unique molecular identifier barcodes. TCRdb reprocessed the PCR reads with MiXCR, giving one entry per CDR3 protein. The sample contains about 300,000 distinct CDR3 sequences, 10% of which appear only once. This clonotype was observed at least ten times. Antigen unknown. The CDR3 sequence is 17 residues long. With 1 base removed from V and 7 bases from J, the gap between germline ends came to 19 bases. The germline gives CDR1 SEHNR, CDR2 FQNEAQ (reference sequence). The specimen was PBMCs, collected before TCRalphabeta/CD19-depleted stem cell transplant. This TCR came from a boy younger than two with acute myeloid leukemia, due to receive a stem cell transplant. The genes are TRBV7-9 and TRBJ2-2; a weak D match, TRBD2 (6 bases). The CDR3 spells CASSLGRGIGWIGELFF. DNA of the CDR3: TGTGCCAGCAGCTTAGGACGCGGGATCGGTTGGATCGGGGAGCTGTTTTTT.